The source of this T cell receptor (beta chain) is a study of blood T cells in healthy people across ages. Germline trimming cut 4 bases from V and 7 bases from J; bases unmatched to any gene: 9. The CDR3 runs to 14 residues. The germline gives CDR1 SGHRS, CDR2 YFSETQ. As for this clonotype: Without the conserved terminal phenylalanine or tryptophan, this CDR3 likely stems from a read error.

Primed by a sample-barcoded 5' primer and a J-beta primer mix, a second PCR proceeded for about 6 to 12 cycles. TCRdb ran MiXCR on the 5' RACE reads and lists one entry per CDR3 protein. The sample includes fewer than 950,000 distinct CDR3 sequences, approximately 53% of them seen just once. The origin of this receptor is an elderly man in good health. The material sequenced was blood. V usage is TRBV5-1 and J usage is TRBJ1-2, with TRBD1 identical over 8 bases. The CDR3 reads CASSETDRDLGYTL. The CDR3 DNA reads as TGCGCCAGCAGCGAAACGGACAGGGATCTTGGCTACACCTTG.